What follows are 3 T cell receptor beta chains derived from one specimen sequenced in a study of OX40 agonist ivuxolimab in advanced cancers. Sequenced by immunoSEQ multiplex PCR; TCRdb stores in-frame clones only, minus some. The table lists some 38,000 clones, about nine tenths of them singletons, with approximately 45% in the top ten. Sequencing used CD4+ or CD8+ T cells sorted from blood, obtained in a trial of the OX40 agonist ivuxolimab. These receptors all stem from an adult with an advanced solid tumor such as melanoma, head and neck, liver or kidney cancer.

The J gene is TRBJ1-2, the V gene TRBV29-1; D is unresolved. Trimming pared 0 bases from V and 1 base from J, leaving 12 bases between. There are 15 residues in the CDR3. Germline V gene sequence: CDR1 SQVTM, CDR2 ANQGSEA. CDR3 coding DNA: TGCAGCGTTGAAGATCGGGCAGGTGATAACTATGGCTACACCTTC. Translating gives CSVEDRAGDNYGYTF.

CDR3 protein: CAWSGVRATNEKLFF. The CDR3, as DNA: TGTGCCTGGAGTGGAGTAAGAGCAACTAATGAAAAACTGTTTTTT. The chain joins TRBV30 to TRBJ1-4; no firm D call. Germline-derived CDR1 and CDR2 are GTSNPN and SVGIG (reference sequence). There are 15 residues in the CDR3. V was shortened by 1 base and J by 0 bases, with 9 bases between the two germline ends.

This sequence joins TRBV9 and TRBJ2-1; TRBD2 matches at 9 bases. The length of the CDR3 is 14 residues. Losses at the gene ends were 6 bases for V and 8 bases for J; bases not matched to a gene: 9. Germline V gene lookup returns CDR1 SGDLS and CDR2 YYNGEE. Here the CDR3 reads CASNPSGVSYEQFF. In DNA, the CDR3 is TGTGCCAGCAACCCTAGCGGGGTCTCCTATGAGCAGTTCTTC.